The 31 T cell receptor beta chains presented below share a single source sample, sequenced in a study of Graves' ophthalmopathy and Graves' hyperthyroidism. TCR beta CDR3 amplification used RNA transcripts. In the first round, RT-PCR was carried out with HTBI primers, and a multiplex PCR formed the second round. Via MiXCR, TCRdb re-called the multiplex PCR reads, giving one row per CDR3 protein. Of roughly 380,000 distinct CDR3 sequences listed, 15% to 19% are singletons. Sample: peripheral blood. The receptor source for this set is a woman aged 18-35 years with stable Graves' hyperthyroidism.

This clonotype has ten or more counts. The rearrangement links TRBV6-2 or TRBV6-3 to TRBJ1-2; 10 positions agree with TRBD1. V trimming: 0 bases; J trimming: 4 bases; junction bases outside the gene matches: 14. Germline CDR1 is MNHEY and CDR2 is SVGEGT. The CDR3 loop spans 19 amino acids. This CDR3 is CASSYSIGQGGLKGYGYTF. The CDR3 region has the DNA TGTGCCAGCAGTTACTCGATCGGACAGGGGGGGCTGAAAGGCTATGGCTACACCTTC.

This clonotype was counted many times. The genes are TRBV12-5 and TRBJ2-7, with TRBD2 matching 7 bases. The CDR3 consists of 16 residues. With V trimmed by 3 bases and J by 0 bases, 8 bases remained unmatched. CDR1 is LGHNT, CDR2 FRNRAP, per germline. The CDR3 coding sequence is TGTGCTAGTGGTTTAGGAGGGCTAGCGGTCTCCTACGAGCAGTACTTC. It encodes CASGLGGLAVSYEQYF.

In its sample, this clonotype was seen many times. This sequence joins TRBV4-1 and TRBJ2-5; 10 bases match TRBD1. J was trimmed by 5 bases and V by 8 bases; bases with no gene match: 8. Germline loops: CDR1 MGHRA, CDR2 YSYEKL. The CDR3 extends over 14 amino acids. In DNA, the CDR3 is TGCGCCAGCGGACGGACAGGGGGAATGGAGACCCAGTACTTC. Amino acid sequence: CASGRTGGMETQYF.

Many counts were recorded for this clonotype. The chain employs TRBV20-1 and TRBJ1-6; 12 nucleotides match TRBD1. With V trimmed by 2 bases and J by 2 bases, 7 bases remained unmatched. The germline gives CDR1 DFQATT, CDR2 SNEGSKA (reference sequence). The CDR3 spans 18 residues. CDR3 nucleotides: TGCAGTGCTAGAAACCGGGACAGGGGGCTCACCTATAATTCACCCCTCCACTTT. The encoded protein is CSARNRDRGLTYNSPLHF.

This clonotype was counted many times. The chain recombines TRBV11-2 with TRBJ2-7; D ambiguous. Deletions cut 0 bases from V and 4 bases from J, with 10 bases between. Germline assignment: CDR1 SGHAT and CDR2 FQNNGV. This CDR3 region has 14 residues. CDR3 sequence: CASSLDPGPYEQYF. Written as DNA, the CDR3 is TGTGCCAGCAGCTTAGATCCGGGCCCGTACGAGCAGTACTTC.

At least ten counts were recorded for this clonotype. The gene calls are TRBV19 and TRBJ1-5, with 7 bases fitting TRBD1. The CDR3 has 17 amino acids. Germline V gene lookup returns CDR1 LNHDA and CDR2 SQIVND (reference sequence). The ends lost 4 bases at V and 5 bases at J; junction bases unmatched: 14. CDR3 DNA sequence: TGTGCCAGTAGTAGCAAGACAGGGTTTGGGTCGGATCAGCCCCAGCATTTT. Translation: CASSSKTGFGSDQPQHF.

This clonotype was seen more than once but under ten times. The J gene is TRBJ1-3, the V gene TRBV11-1, with a tentative D call TRBD1 (6 bases). This CDR3 has 19 residues. Per the germline V gene, CDR1 is SGHAT and CDR2 is FQDESV (reference sequence). Trimming took off 8 bases at V and 0 bases at J, with 26 bases between the two ends. CDR3 protein: CASLPTDRTKGPSGNTIYF. The CDR3 nucleotides read TGTGCCAGCCTCCCCACCGACAGGACAAAGGGGCCCTCTGGAAACACCATATATTTT. Supplemented by reference TRBV11-1 and TRBJ1-3, the full variable domain reads EAEVAQSPRYKITEKSQAVAFWCDPISGHATLYWYRQILGQGPELLVQFQDESVVDDSQLPKDRFSAERLKGVDSTLKIQPAELGDSAMYLCASLPTDRTKGPSGNTIYFGEGSWLTVV.

In its sample, this clonotype was seen many times. This sequence joins TRBV5-1 and TRBJ1-1, with 7 positions matching TRBD1. V lost 2 bases to trimming and J lost 5 bases; unmatched junction nucleotides: 9. The germline V gene has CDR1 SGHRS and CDR2 YFSETQ. The CDR3 contains 15 residues. The CDR3 coding sequence is TGCGCCAGCAGCTTACAAACAGGGGTGGTTACTGAAGCTTTCTTT. It specifies CASSLQTGVVTEAFF.

On this clonotype itself: One junction end does not reproduce the germline sequence, and a read error may be involved. The chain has TRBV12-3 or TRBV12-4 and TRBJ1-1; the match to TRBD1 covers 12 bases. CDR3 size: 16 residues. CDR3 nucleotide sequence: TGTACCAGCAGTTTAAGGGGACAGGGGGCGAGAACTGAAGCTTTCTTT. Its translation: CTSSLRGQGARTEAFF.

This clonotype was picked up many times. This chain connects TRBV5-1 to TRBJ2-5; D perhaps matches TRBD2 (5 bases). The germline V gene encodes CDR1 SGHRS and CDR2 YFSETQ. Trimming took off 4 bases at V and 3 bases at J, with 13 bases between the two ends. CDR3 length: 14 residues. CDR3: CASSVAPPKETQYF. In nucleotides, the CDR3 is TGCGCCAGCAGCGTAGCGCCCCCCAAAGAGACCCAGTACTTC.

This clonotype was found many times. The chain carries TRBV29-1 and TRBJ1-1, with D possibly being TRBD1 (6 bases). Trimming took 7 bases from V and 4 from J, leaving 13 bases between them. The CDR3 is made up of 12 amino acids. Germline V gene sequence: CDR1 SQVTM, CDR2 ANQGSEA. CDR3 loop: CSGRTVSTEAFF. The CDR3 bases are TGCAGCGGTAGGACAGTCTCCACTGAAGCTTTCTTT.

This clonotype occurred a few times. A read error is possible here, since a much larger clone lies one base away. The V call is TRBV20-1, the J call TRBJ1-1, with TRBD1 matching over 7 bases. V was pared by 0 bases and J by 3 bases, with 4 bases of the junction left unmatched. The CDR3 runs 14 residues. Germline CDR1 is DFQATT and CDR2 is SNEGSKA (reference sequence). CDR3: CSAREGRGDTEAFF. CDR3 nucleotide sequence: TGCAGTGCTAGAGAGGGCAGGGGGGACACTGAAGCTTTCTTT.

Ten or more counts support this clonotype. Its ends do not fully match the called genes, so a read error is possible. The rearrangement joins TRBV12-3 or TRBV12-4 to TRBJ1-1; 8 positions agree with TRBD1. CDR3 length: 14 amino acids. CDR3 coding DNA: TGTGCCGGCAGTTTGACAGGGGCAAGTAGGGAAGCTTTCTTT. Residues: CAGSLTGASREAFF.

At least ten counts were recorded for this clonotype. The chain uses TRBV11-2 and TRBJ1-2; weak D call: TRBD1 (6 bases). Germline V CDR1 and CDR2: SGHAT, FQNNGV. CDR3 size: 16 residues. V lost 1 base and J 8 bases, leaving 20 bases between the germline ends. The CDR3: CASSLVFQGRGGGYTF. CDR3 nucleotide sequence: TGTGCCAGCAGCTTAGTTTTTCAGGGCAGGGGAGGCGGCTACACCTTC.

This clonotype was observed many times. The V gene is TRBV7-8, the J gene TRBJ1-1; D not certain. The CDR3 loop spans 14 amino acids. V was shortened by 5 bases and J by 4 bases, with 14 bases between the two germline ends. Per germline, CDR1 SGHVS and CDR2 FQNEAQ. CDR3 coding DNA: TGTGCCAGCAGCCCGGAACCGTCCGTCACTGAAGCTTTCTTT. It is translated as CASSPEPSVTEAFF.

The rearrangement uses TRBV15 and TRBJ1-2; TRBD1 is a possible D gene (5 bases). V was trimmed by 3 bases and J by 4 bases, leaving 24 bases between them. Germline assignment: CDR1 LNHNV and CDR2 YYDKDF (reference sequence). CDR3 size: 18 residues. DNA for the CDR3: TGTGCCACCAGCAGCCAAGATCCTCTGGAGGGGCGAAGCTATGGCTACACCTTC. Translation: CATSSQDPLEGRSYGYTF.

This clonotype was picked up many times. The rearrangement joins TRBV15 to TRBJ1-5, with TRBD1 matching over 8 bases. Germline CDR1 reads LNHNV; CDR2 reads YYDKDF (reference sequence). CDR3 size: 16 residues. Losses at the gene ends were 5 bases for V and 2 bases for J; bases not matched to a gene: 8. The CDR3 sequence: CATSQANRGGNQPQHF. CDR3 coding DNA: TGTGCCACCAGCCAGGCTAACAGGGGGGGCAATCAGCCCCAGCATTTT.

There are many counts of this clonotype. The chain links TRBV9 to TRBJ1-1; 8 nucleotides agree with TRBD1. The germline V gene encodes CDR1 SGDLS and CDR2 YYNGEE. Trimming at V came to 4 bases and at J to 1 base, leaving 15 bases not matched to a gene. CDR3 length: 18 amino acids. The CDR3 sequence is CASSLKDRVYAPNTEAFF. In DNA, the CDR3 is TGTGCCAGCAGCCTGAAGGACAGGGTCTACGCTCCGAACACTGAAGCTTTCTTT.

The V gene is TRBV5-1, the J gene TRBJ1-1; possible D gene TRBD1, 5 bases. Trimming cost V 4 bases and J 5 bases, with 21 bases left between them. The CDR3 covers 16 residues. Germline CDR1 and CDR2: SGHRS and YFSETQ. DNA of the CDR3: TGCGCCAGCAGCGCTTCCGTTGGGGCCGGAGGGACTGAAGCTTTCTTT. Translation: CASSASVGAGGTEAFF. The variable domain in full, with the rest retrieved from reference TRBV5-1 and TRBJ1-1, is KAGVTQTPRYLIKTRGQQVTLSCSPISGHRSVSWYQQTPGQGLQFLFEYFSETQRNKGNFPGRFSGRQFSNSRSEMNVSTLELGDSALYLCASSASVGAGGTEAFFGQGTRLTVV.

The J gene is TRBJ1-2, the V gene TRBV12-3 or TRBV12-4, with 7 bases lining up with TRBD1. This CDR3 spans 14 amino acids. The V gene end was trimmed by 1 base and the J gene end by 7 bases; junction bases not matched to a gene: 6. Here the CDR3 DNA reads TGTGCCAGCAGTTTAGGAACCGACAGGGTTGGCTACACCTTC. It specifies CASSLGTDRVGYTF.

This clonotype was observed at least ten times. This rearrangement joins TRBV6-1 to TRBJ1-1, with D maybe TRBD1 (5 bases). Germline V lookup: CDR1 MNHNS, CDR2 SASEGT. Trimming stripped 7 bases from V and 3 bases from J, with 18 bases between. This CDR3 has 15 residues. Here the CDR3 DNA reads TGTGCCAGCACCCTCTTCGGGACGGAGGACACTGAAGCTTTCTTT. Translation: CASTLFGTEDTEAFF.

V and J are TRBV3-1 and TRBJ1-5, with D possibly being TRBD1 (5 bases). The CDR3 is made up of 12 amino acids. The V and J ends lost 1 base and 11 bases respectively, with 9 bases between them. The germline CDR1 and CDR2 sequences are LGHDT and YNNKEL (reference sequence). CDR3 DNA sequence: TGTGCCAGCAGCCAAGCGCAGGGAGCCCAGCATTTT. Its translation: CASSQAQGAQHF.

The gene calls are TRBV10-1 and TRBJ2-7; 9 positions agree with TRBD2. In germline, CDR1 is WNHNN, CDR2 SYGVQD (reference sequence). V shed 3 bases and J 7 bases; nucleotides not matched to a gene: 4. This CDR3 contains 13 residues. CDR3 region: CASSEGLAGEQYF. Written as DNA, the CDR3 is TGCGCCAGCAGTGAAGGGCTAGCGGGGGAGCAGTACTTC.

This clonotype showed up many times. This chain connects TRBV6-5 to TRBJ2-2, with 7 bases lining up with TRBD2. This CDR3 is 14 amino acids long. CDR1 is MNHEY, CDR2 SVGAGI, per germline. V trimming: 4 bases; J trimming: 5 bases; junction bases outside the gene matches: 4. The chain's CDR3 is CASSWGGRTGELFF. Written as DNA, the CDR3 is TGTGCCAGCAGTTGGGGGGGTCGGACCGGGGAGCTGTTTTTT.

The CDR3 here is CASSGTRTYEQYF. Here the CDR3 DNA reads TGTGCCAGCAGTGGGACACGTACCTACGAGCAGTACTTC. The genes are TRBV5-6 and TRBJ2-7; a weak D match, TRBD1 (6 bases). V was trimmed by 5 bases and J by 2 bases, leaving 11 bases between them. Germline loops: CDR1 SGHDT, CDR2 YYEEEE. The CDR3 has 13 residues.

This clonotype was observed a handful of times. This chain uses TRBV5-1 with TRBJ2-7; D perhaps matches TRBD1 (5 bases). Trimming took 0 bases from V and 5 from J, leaving 12 bases between them. There are 14 residues in the CDR3. The germline CDR1 and CDR2 sequences are SGHRS and YFSETQ. The CDR3 coding sequence is TGCGCCAGCAGCTTGGCAGGGCGTAAGGACGAGCAGTACTTC. This codes for CASSLAGRKDEQYF.

As to this clonotype: Given a much more abundant clone one base away, this may be a read error. The rearrangement links TRBV5-1 to TRBJ2-7; D could derive from TRBD1 or TRBD2 (5 bases each). Germline-derived CDR1 and CDR2 are SGHRS and YFSETQ. Trimming removed 3 bases at V and 5 bases at J, with 9 bases between. CDR3 length: 12 amino acids. The CDR3: CASSYRTDEQYF. The CDR3 region has the DNA TGCGCCAGCAGCTACAGGACTGACGAGCAGTACTTC.

This clonotype was recorded a few times. A much larger clonotype is one base distant, so this may be a read error. This chain uses TRBV12-3 or TRBV12-4 with TRBJ2-2; D is ambiguous. This CDR3 is 14 amino acids long. The V and J ends lost 3 bases and 3 bases respectively, with 8 bases between them. CDR3 residues: CASSFGGDTGELFF. CDR3 DNA sequence: TGTGCCAGCAGTTTTGGTGGGGACACCGGGGAGCTGTTTTTT.

The V and J genes are TRBV5-5 and TRBJ2-5; D remains unclear. Per the germline V gene, CDR1 is SGHKS and CDR2 is YYEKEE (reference sequence). The V gene lost 4 bases and the J gene lost 3 bases, with 7 bases spanning the gap. CDR3 length: 12 residues. The CDR3 DNA sequence: TGTGCCAGCAGCCGGCATGAAGAGACCCAGTACTTC. It is translated as CASSRHEETQYF.

This clonotype has ten or more counts. V gene TRBV12-3 or TRBV12-4 combines with J gene TRBJ2-3; D uncertain. The CDR3 extends over 13 amino acids. V lost 6 bases and J 1 base, leaving 8 bases between the germline ends. For the CDR3, the DNA is TGTGCCAGCAGCTGGGCTCGCACAGATACGCAGTATTTT. Translating it yields CASSWARTDTQYF.

This rearrangement joins TRBV18 to TRBJ1-1; the match to TRBD1 covers 9 bases. CDR3 length: 17 residues. V lost 3 bases and J lost 3; bases outside the gene matches: 11. Germline lookup yields CDR1 KGHSH and CDR2 LQKENI. The CDR3: CASSPRIRQGEDTEAFF. Written as DNA, the CDR3 is TGTGCCAGCTCACCCCGTATTCGACAGGGGGAAGACACTGAAGCTTTCTTT.